These 18 T cell receptor beta chains were all obtained from the same sample, sequenced in a study of CD8+ T cells in alopecia areata. After isolation, RNA underwent reverse transcription to generate cDNA as the sequencing template. The repertoire was sequenced with immunoSEQ multiplex PCR; TCRdb's copy has only in-frame clones and lacks some. This table holds more than 90,000 clones, 50% to 75% found once. Treatment indicated: oral pan-JAK inhibitor, 5-10 mg twice daily. Sequencing used CD8+ T cells sorted from blood, obtained at week 4, from a patient treated with tofacitinib. The receptors were sampled from a human donor with alopecia areata.

V and J are TRBV12-5 and TRBJ2-5, with no clear D. The CDR3 runs to 13 residues. V was trimmed by 7 bases and J by 3 bases, leaving 12 bases between them. The germline V gene encodes CDR1 LGHNT and CDR2 FRNRAP. The DNA for the CDR3 is TGTGCTAGTGCCCCCGGCACCAAAGAGACCCAGTACTTC. Residues: CASAPGTKETQYF.

In this sample, this clone turned up a few times. J is TRBJ1-5 and V is TRBV18, with D possibly matching TRBD1 (5 bases). The CDR3 sequence is 15 residues long. CDR1 is KGHSH and CDR2 is LQKENI in the germline V gene. Between the trimmed V and J ends, which lost 4 bases and 0 bases, there was a span of 10 bases. The CDR3 region has the DNA TGTGCCAGCTCACTGGGGCCCTATAGCAATCAGCCCCAGCATTTT. It specifies CASSLGPYSNQPQHF.

This chain uses TRBV2 with TRBJ2-7; D may be TRBD1 or TRBD2 (5 bases each). Trimming took 3 bases from V and 0 from J, leaving 18 bases between them. The CDR3 runs to 17 residues. Germline loops: CDR1 SNHLY, CDR2 FYNNEI. CDR3 region: CASSDPLPRDGSYEQYF. CDR3 coding DNA: TGTGCCAGCAGTGACCCCTTACCAAGGGACGGCTCCTACGAGCAGTACTTC.

A few counts support this clone. This chain links TRBV30 with TRBJ2-1, with 8 bases matching TRBD2. CDR1 GTSNPN and CDR2 SVGIG come from the germline V gene (reference sequence). The CDR3 covers 15 residues. V shed 2 bases and J 4 bases; nucleotides not matched to a gene: 7. The CDR3 sequence is CAWSPSGGRYNEQFF. CDR3 nucleotides: TGTGCCTGGAGTCCAAGCGGGGGAAGATACAATGAGCAGTTCTTC.

The chain carries TRBV15 and TRBJ1-2; TRBD1 might be the D (5 bases). The CDR3 sequence is 14 residues long. Trimming pared 4 bases from V and 4 bases from J, leaving 13 bases between. Germline V gives CDR1 LNHNV, CDR2 YYDKDF (reference sequence). Written as DNA, the CDR3 is TGTGCCACCAGCATACGACGGGGCCTCTATGGCTACACCTTC. This gives the protein CATSIRRGLYGYTF.

The chain uses TRBV6-4 and TRBJ2-5; 12 bases map to TRBD1. Germline lookup yields CDR1 MRHNA and CDR2 SNTAGT. The CDR3 has 15 amino acids. The V segment lost 7 bases and the J segment 6 bases; nucleotides outside the gene matches: 9. The DNA for the CDR3 is TGTGCCAGCATACGCCCGGGACAGGGGGCGAAGACCCAGTACTTC. Translation: CASIRPGQGAKTQYF.

V is TRBV5-1 and J is TRBJ2-1; D might be TRBD1 (6 bases). V lost 3 bases and J lost 5, with 9 bases in between. Per germline, CDR1 SGHRS and CDR2 YFSETQ. The CDR3 covers 13 residues. Here the CDR3 reads CASSYRDDNEQFF. DNA of the CDR3: TGCGCCAGCAGCTACAGGGACGACAATGAGCAGTTCTTC.

The sample holds a few counts of this clone. CDR3 loop: CAWSEGARHEQFF. Written as DNA, the CDR3 is TGTGCCTGGAGTGAGGGGGCGCGTCATGAGCAGTTCTTC. This sequence joins TRBV30 and TRBJ2-1; TRBD1 matches at 7 bases. This CDR3 contains 13 residues. Germline V CDR1 and CDR2: GTSNPN, SVGIG (reference sequence). The trim removed 1 base at V and 8 bases at J, leaving 5 bases unmatched.

This chain links TRBV25-1 with TRBJ2-3; maybe TRBD2 (5 bases). V was cut by 6 bases and J by 0 bases, with 7 bases left in between. The CDR3 is 13 residues long. The V gene's germline CDR1 is MGHDK and CDR2 SYGVNS. CDR3 in DNA: TGTGCCAGCAGCCGGGGAAGCACAGATACGCAGTATTTT. This translates into CASSRGSTDTQYF.

The sample holds one count of this clone. The J gene is TRBJ1-2, the V gene TRBV4-3; D unclear. Looked up from germline, CDR1 is LGHNA and CDR2 is YSLEER. V was shortened by 0 bases and J by 4 bases, with 9 bases between the two germline ends. The CDR3 consists of 14 residues. CDR3 amino acids: CASSQDSGGYGYTF. CDR3 DNA: TGCGCCAGCAGCCAAGATTCAGGAGGCTATGGCTACACCTTC.

In this sample, this clone turned up a few times. V and J are TRBV29-1 and TRBJ2-7, with no clear D. Trimming removed 1 base from V and 5 bases from J, with 6 bases in between. The CDR3 totals 11 residues. The germline CDR1 and CDR2 sequences are SQVTM and ANQGSEA. In nucleotides, the CDR3 is TGCAGCGTTGAAGGGCGGAACGAGCAGTACTTC. This sequence encodes CSVEGRNEQYF.

The CDR3 region is CAWSEVQGGSEAFF. The CDR3 DNA follows: TGTGCCTGGAGTGAAGTGCAGGGAGGCTCTGAAGCTTTCTTT. The chain recombines TRBV30 with TRBJ1-1, with a tentative D call TRBD1 (5 bases). The CDR3 has 14 residues. Between the trimmed V and J ends, which lost 1 base and 6 bases, there was a span of 15 bases. Germline CDR1 and CDR2: GTSNPN and SVGIG (reference sequence).

In this sample, this clone turned up a few times. The V and J genes are TRBV27 and TRBJ2-7; D may match TRBD1 or TRBD2 (6 bases each). Germline V CDR1 and CDR2: MNHEY, SMNVEV (reference sequence). Trimming pared 0 bases from V and 1 base from J, leaving 13 bases between. The CDR3 runs to 16 residues. In DNA form, the CDR3 reads TGTGCCAGCAGTTTATCGCAAGGGGGGCCGTCCTACGAGCAGTACTTC. The encoded protein is CASSLSQGGPSYEQYF.

The V call is TRBV6-5, the J call TRBJ2-5; D is perhaps TRBD2 (6 bases). Germline V gene sequence: CDR1 MNHEY, CDR2 SVGAGI. This CDR3 contains 15 residues. V was trimmed by 2 bases and J by 2 bases, leaving 12 bases between them. DNA for the CDR3: TGTGCCAGCAGTTACACGTTAGCGGTACAAGAGACCCAGTACTTC. Translation: CASSYTLAVQETQYF.

The CDR3 bases are TGTGCCAGCAGCTTGATCCAGGGGATCGAGCAGTACTTC. Translating it yields CASSLIQGIEQYF. The chain uses TRBV5-6 and TRBJ2-7, with D possibly matching TRBD1 (6 bases). Germline CDR1 SGHDT, CDR2 YYEEEE. V dropped 1 base and J dropped 6 bases, with 11 bases sitting between them. CDR3 length: 13 residues.

This clone was detected a few times. V and J are TRBV15 and TRBJ1-4; 11 bases map to TRBD1. The CDR3 loop spans 15 amino acids. The germline V gene encodes CDR1 LNHNV and CDR2 YYDKDF (reference sequence). V trimming: 3 bases; J trimming: 8 bases; junction bases outside the gene matches: 5. For the CDR3, the DNA is TGTGCCACCAGCAGTTCCGGGACAGGGGGAGAAAAACTGTTTTTT. This encodes CATSSSGTGGEKLFF.

The rearrangement links TRBV29-1 to TRBJ2-7; unclear D gene. The germline gives CDR1 SQVTM, CDR2 ANQGSEA. The CDR3 spans 13 residues. V lost 2 bases and J 2 bases, leaving 10 bases between the germline ends. CDR3 loop: CSVEFSGAYEQYF. CDR3 coding DNA: TGCAGCGTTGAATTTAGTGGGGCCTACGAGCAGTACTTC.

J is TRBJ2-4 and V is TRBV2; the D call may be TRBD1 or TRBD2 (5 bases each). This CDR3 region has 15 residues. Germline V gene sequence: CDR1 SNHLY, CDR2 FYNNEI. Trimming left V 7 bases short and J 0 bases short, with 13 bases between. The CDR3 protein is CASTGTELAKNIQYF. DNA of the CDR3: TGTGCCAGCACTGGGACGGAGCTAGCCAAAAACATTCAGTACTTC.